The 10 T cell receptor beta chains below all came from one sample that was sequenced in a study of control samples from healthy donors and cancer patients. Method: immunoSEQ multiplex PCR; TCRdb's copy keeps in-frame clones and lacks some. The table shows about 110,000 clones, with about nine tenths occurring only once. The sample was blood. These TCRs come from a human donor in good health. The donor label of this sample is uncertain.

The CDR3 DNA reads TGTGCCAGCAGTGACGTGGCGGGGGAGAGCACAGATACGCAGTATTTT. Protein: CASSDVAGESTDTQYF. This chain joins TRBV2 and TRBJ2-3, with TRBD2 identical over 7 bases. The V gene end was trimmed by 3 bases and the J gene end by 0 bases; junction bases not matched to a gene: 6. CDR3 size: 16 residues. Germline V gene data show CDR1 as SNHLY and CDR2 as FYNNEI. The whole variable domain, remainder taken from reference TRBV2 and TRBJ2-3, is EPEVTQTPSHQVTQMGQEVILRCVPISNHLYFYWYRQILGQKVEFLVSFYNNEISEKSEIFDDQFSVERPDGSNFTLKIRSTKLEDSAMYFCASSDVAGESTDTQYFGPGTRLTVL.

In the case of this clone: An end of the junction does not agree with germline; a read error may underlie this. The rearrangement uses TRBV7-7 and TRBJ2-2, with a possible D match to TRBD1 (5 bases). The CDR3 sequence is 15 residues long. Germline-derived CDR1 and CDR2 are SSHAT and FNYEAQ (reference sequence). CDR3 protein: CASSLVAGHTGELFF. The CDR3 DNA is TGTGCTAGCAGCTTAGTGGCAGGGCACACCGGGGAGCTGTTTTTT.

This clone was found once. The V and J genes are TRBV18 and TRBJ2-1, with TRBD2 as a possible D gene (5 bases). Between the trimmed V and J ends, which lost 1 base and 4 bases, there was a span of 5 bases. Germline V gene data show CDR1 as KGHSH and CDR2 as LQKENI. This CDR3 region has 13 residues. CDR3 sequence: CASSPQRYNEQFF. As DNA, the CDR3 is TGTGCCAGCTCACCACAGCGGTACAATGAGCAGTTCTTC. Using reference TRBV18 and TRBJ2-1 for the parts outside the CDR3, the full variable domain is NAGVMQNPRHLVRRRGQEARLRCSPMKGHSHVYWYRQLPEEGLKFMVYLQKENIIDESGMPKERFSAEFPKEGPSILRIQQVVRGDSAAYFCASSPQRYNEQFFGPGTRLTVL.

The V gene is TRBV12-3 or TRBV12-4, the J gene TRBJ2-7; TRBD2 matches 8 bases. With 9 bases clipped from V and 3 bases from J, the junction kept 7 bases outside the gene matches. CDR3 size: 13 residues. The CDR3 DNA reads as TGTGCCAGTATCCGGGGGGGAAACTACGAGCAGTACTTC. It encodes CASIRGGNYEQYF.

The J gene is TRBJ1-3, the V gene TRBV7-3; tentatively, D is TRBD1 (5 bases). Germline CDR1 SGHTA, CDR2 FQGTGA. The CDR3 is made up of 18 amino acids. Trimming took 2 bases from V and 2 from J, leaving 19 bases between them. The CDR3 sequence: CASSLLVLGGEAGNTIYF. The DNA for the CDR3 is TGTGCCAGCAGCTTATTAGTCTTGGGGGGAGAGGCTGGAAACACCATATATTTT.

The rearrangement uses TRBV3-1 (or the pseudogene TRBV3-2) and TRBJ2-3, with D tentatively TRBD2 (5 bases). The V gene's germline CDR1 is LGHDT and CDR2 YNNKEL (reference sequence). Deletions cut 5 bases from V and 4 bases from J, with 7 bases between. The CDR3 length is 12 residues. The CDR3 is CASSTLADTQYF. The CDR3 nucleotides are TGTGCCAGCAGCACACTAGCAGATACGCAGTATTTT.

This clone was seen only a few times. The V and J genes are TRBV6-5 and TRBJ1-5; D is ambiguous. Trimming removed 8 bases at V and 4 bases at J, with 12 bases between. Germline assignment: CDR1 MNHEY and CDR2 SVGAGI. The CDR3 totals 13 residues. The CDR3 DNA is TGTGCCAGCGTTGACCTTTCTAATCAGCCCCAGCATTTT. It codes for CASVDLSNQPQHF.

The CDR3, as DNA: TGTGCCAGCGCCCGGGCCGCAAGCGAAAAACTGTTTTTT. It codes for CASARAASEKLFF. V usage is TRBV18 and J usage is TRBJ1-4; D gene unclear. V lost 8 bases to trimming and J lost 8 bases, with 15 bases between them. Germline V gene data show CDR1 as KGHSH and CDR2 as LQKENI. The CDR3 runs to 13 residues.

This clone showed up just once. V and J are TRBV5-1 and TRBJ2-3; a weak D match, TRBD1 (6 bases). This CDR3 contains 15 residues. The V and J ends lost 0 bases and 3 bases respectively, with 11 bases between them. Germline loops: CDR1 SGHRS, CDR2 YFSETQ. CDR3 sequence: CASSLATGKTDTQYF. Written as DNA, the CDR3 is TGCGCCAGCAGCTTGGCTACAGGGAAAACAGATACGCAGTATTTT.

This chain links TRBV6-4 with TRBJ2-6; D gene unclear. V gave up 0 bases and J gave up 0 bases, with 6 bases separating them. The CDR3 totals 16 residues. Germline values: CDR1 MRHNA, CDR2 SNTAGT. In nucleotides, the CDR3 is TGTGCCAGCAGTGACTCAGATCACTCTGGGGCCAACGTCCTGACTTTC. Amino acid sequence: CASSDSDHSGANVLTF.